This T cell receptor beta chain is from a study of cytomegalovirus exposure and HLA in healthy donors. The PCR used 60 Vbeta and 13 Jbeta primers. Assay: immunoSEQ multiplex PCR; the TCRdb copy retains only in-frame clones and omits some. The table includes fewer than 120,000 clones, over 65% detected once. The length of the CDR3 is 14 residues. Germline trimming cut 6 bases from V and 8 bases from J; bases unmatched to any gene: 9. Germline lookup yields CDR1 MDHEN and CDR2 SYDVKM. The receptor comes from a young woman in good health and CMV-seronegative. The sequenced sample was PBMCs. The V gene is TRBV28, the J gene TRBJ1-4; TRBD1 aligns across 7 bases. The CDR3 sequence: CASRSGTVSEKLFF. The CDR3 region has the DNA TGTGCCAGCAGGTCCGGGACAGTCTCAGAAAAACTGTTTTTT.